The entry below gives a single TCR beta chain sequence along with its context. Data came from immunoSEQ multiplex PCR; TCRdb stores just in-frame clones and leaves some out. The sample lists tens of thousands of clones; 98% were seen once. These data come from a study of technical replicates of blood from several donors. Unmatched junction bases numbered 8, after V lost 1 base and J lost 9 bases. The CDR3 loop spans 14 amino acids. The V gene's germline CDR1 is SQVTM and CDR2 ANQGSEA. The chain has TRBV29-1 and TRBJ2-1; 8 bases agree with TRBD2. The receptor's source is a human donor in good health. The sequencing sample was made of T cells isolated from PBMCs. CDR3 region: CSVEGIIAGLEQFF. Written as DNA, the CDR3 is TGCAGCGTTGAAGGGATAATAGCGGGACTTGAGCAGTTCTTC.